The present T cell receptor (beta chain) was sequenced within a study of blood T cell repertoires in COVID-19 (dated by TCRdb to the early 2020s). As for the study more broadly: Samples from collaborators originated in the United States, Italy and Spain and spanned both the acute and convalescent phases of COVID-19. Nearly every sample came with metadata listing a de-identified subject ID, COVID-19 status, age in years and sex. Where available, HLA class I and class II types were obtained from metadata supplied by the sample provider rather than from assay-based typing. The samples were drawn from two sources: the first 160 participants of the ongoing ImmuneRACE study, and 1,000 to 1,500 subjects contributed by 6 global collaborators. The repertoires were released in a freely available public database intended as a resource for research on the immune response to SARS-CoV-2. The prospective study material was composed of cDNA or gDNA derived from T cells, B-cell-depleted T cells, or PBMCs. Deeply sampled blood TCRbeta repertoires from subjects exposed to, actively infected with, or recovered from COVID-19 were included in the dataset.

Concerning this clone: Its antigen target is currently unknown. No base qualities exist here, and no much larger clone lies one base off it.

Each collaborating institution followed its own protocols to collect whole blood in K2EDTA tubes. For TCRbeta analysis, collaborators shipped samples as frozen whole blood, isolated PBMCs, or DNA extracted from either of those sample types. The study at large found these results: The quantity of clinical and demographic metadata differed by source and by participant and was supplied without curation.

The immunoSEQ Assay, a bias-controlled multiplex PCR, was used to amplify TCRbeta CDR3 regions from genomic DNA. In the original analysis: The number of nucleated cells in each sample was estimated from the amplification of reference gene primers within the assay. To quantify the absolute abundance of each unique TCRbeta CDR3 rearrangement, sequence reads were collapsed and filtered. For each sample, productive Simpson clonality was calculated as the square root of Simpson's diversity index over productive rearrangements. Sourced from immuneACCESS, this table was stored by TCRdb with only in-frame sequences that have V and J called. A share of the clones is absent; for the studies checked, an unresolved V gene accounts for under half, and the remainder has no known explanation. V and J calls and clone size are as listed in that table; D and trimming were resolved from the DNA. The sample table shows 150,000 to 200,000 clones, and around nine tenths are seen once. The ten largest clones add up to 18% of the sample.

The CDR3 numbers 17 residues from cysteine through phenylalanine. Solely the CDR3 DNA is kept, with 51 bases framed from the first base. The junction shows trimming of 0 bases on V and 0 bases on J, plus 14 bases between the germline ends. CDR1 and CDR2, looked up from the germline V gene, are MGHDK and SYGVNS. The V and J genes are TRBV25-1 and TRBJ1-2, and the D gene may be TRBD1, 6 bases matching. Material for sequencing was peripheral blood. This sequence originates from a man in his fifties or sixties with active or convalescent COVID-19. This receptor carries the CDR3 CASSEYGQGRANYGYTF. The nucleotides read TGTGCCAGCAGTGAATATGGTCAGGGGCGAGCTAACTATGGCTACACCTTC.